This entry lists 23 T cell receptor beta chains sequenced from one sample in a study of cytomegalovirus exposure and HLA in healthy donors. This PCR relied on a set of 60 Vbeta primers and 13 Jbeta primers. Repertoires were generated with immunoSEQ multiplex PCR, while TCRdb's copy carries only in-frame clones and drops some. Of approximately 150,000 clones in the sample, over 65% were seen once. Sequenced: PBMCs. These receptors originate from a man aged 18 to 29 in good health and CMV-seropositive.

The rearrangement links TRBV19 to TRBJ1-2; 9 positions match TRBD1. J was trimmed by 4 bases and V by 8 bases; bases with no gene match: 14. This CDR3 comprises 16 residues. CDR1 is LNHDA, CDR2 SQIVND, per germline (reference sequence). The CDR3 DNA follows: TGTGCCAGTGGACGCATACCGGGACAGGGTGTCTATGGCTACACCTTC. Residues: CASGRIPGQGVYGYTF.

The chain employs TRBV5-1 and TRBJ2-1, with TRBD2 matching over 8 bases. Germline CDR1 is SGHRS and CDR2 is YFSETQ. The J segment lost 9 bases and the V segment lost 4 bases, leaving 3 bases of the junction unmatched. This CDR3 has 12 amino acids. The CDR3 nucleotides are TGCGCCAGCAGCCCAGGGACTAGTGAGCAGTTCTTC. Protein sequence: CASSPGTSEQFF.

The chain carries TRBV5-1 and TRBJ2-1, with 13 bases matching TRBD2. The germline V gene encodes CDR1 SGHRS and CDR2 YFSETQ. Trimming cost V 2 bases and J 7 bases; bases outside gene matches: 9. This CDR3 has 17 amino acids. The CDR3 DNA follows: TGCGCCAGCAGCTTCGAGATACTAGCGGGGGGGCTGAATGAGCAGTTCTTC. Translated: CASSFEILAGGLNEQFF. Combining the CDR3 with reference TRBV5-1 and TRBJ2-1 gives the whole variable domain KAGVTQTPRYLIKTRGQQVTLSCSPISGHRSVSWYQQTPGQGLQFLFEYFSETQRNKGNFPGRFSGRQFSNSRSEMNVSTLELGDSALYLCASSFEILAGGLNEQFFGPGTRLTVL.

The gene calls are TRBV10-2 and TRBJ1-1; unclear D gene. Germline lookup yields CDR1 WSHSY and CDR2 SAAADI. This CDR3 has 14 residues. Trimming removed 0 bases at V and 10 bases at J, with 15 bases between. This chain's CDR3 is CASSESVGPRGAFF. CDR3 DNA: TGCGCCAGCAGTGAGTCAGTTGGACCCCGGGGAGCTTTCTTT.

The chain joins TRBV27 to TRBJ1-6, with 9 positions matching TRBD1. From germline, CDR1 is MNHEY and CDR2 SMNVEV (reference sequence). This CDR3 has 15 amino acids. V lost 4 bases to trimming and J lost 7 bases; unmatched junction nucleotides: 5. CDR3 region: CASSWGTGQNSPLHF. The CDR3 DNA reads TGTGCCAGCAGTTGGGGGACAGGGCAGAATTCACCCCTCCACTTT.

J is TRBJ1-2 and V is TRBV27; TRBD1 matches at 11 bases. Losses at the gene ends were 6 bases for V and 4 bases for J; bases not matched to a gene: 16. The CDR3 has 18 amino acids. Per germline, CDR1 MNHEY and CDR2 SMNVEV (reference sequence). The CDR3 reads CASRTGTRTGGWGYGYTF. CDR3 DNA sequence: TGTGCCAGCAGGACCGGGACAAGGACAGGGGGCTGGGGCTATGGCTACACCTTC.

This clone has just a few counts. V usage is TRBV5-1 and J usage is TRBJ2-3; D is undetermined. This CDR3 spans 14 amino acids. V was clipped by 0 bases and J by 2 bases, with 7 bases between them. The germline V gene has CDR1 SGHRS and CDR2 YFSETQ. The CDR3 sequence is CASSLVGNTDTQYF. CDR3 nucleotides: TGCGCCAGCAGCTTGGTTGGCAACACAGATACGCAGTATTTT. Based on the CDR3 plus reference TRBV5-1 and TRBJ2-3, the full variable domain is KAGVTQTPRYLIKTRGQQVTLSCSPISGHRSVSWYQQTPGQGLQFLFEYFSETQRNKGNFPGRFSGRQFSNSRSEMNVSTLELGDSALYLCASSLVGNTDTQYFGPGTRLTVL.

The V call is TRBV11-2, the J call TRBJ2-1, with 8 bases that match TRBD1. The junction had 5 bases not matched to a gene; V was cut back by 6 bases and J by 1 base. Germline V gene sequence: CDR1 SGHAT, CDR2 FQNNGV. The CDR3 is 15 residues long. CDR3 nucleotide sequence: TGTGCCAGCAGTTCTTACAGGGGGTCCTACAATGAGCAGTTCTTC. Protein: CASSSYRGSYNEQFF.

This clone has more than one count but fewer than ten. The chain joins TRBV10-2 to TRBJ1-5; 10 bases are shared with TRBD1. The CDR3 spans 18 residues. Trimming at V came to 4 bases and at J to 0 bases, leaving 9 bases not matched to a gene. Germline-derived CDR1 and CDR2 are WSHSY and SAAADI. This CDR3 is CASSVGTGVGNSNQPQHF. The CDR3 region has the DNA TGCGCCAGCAGTGTTGGGACAGGGGTTGGGAATAGCAATCAGCCCCAGCATTTT.

The J gene is TRBJ1-1, the V gene TRBV19; 10 bases fit TRBD1. This CDR3 is built from 14 residues. The J segment lost 6 bases and the V segment lost 5 bases, leaving 6 bases of the junction unmatched. CDR1 is LNHDA, CDR2 SQIVND, per germline (reference sequence). The CDR3 nucleotides are TGTGCCAGTAGTGTGACAGGGGGCCTCGCTGAAGCTTTCTTT. Its translation is CASSVTGGLAEAFF.

This clone occurred many times. The chain is built from TRBV6-1 and TRBJ2-3; TRBD1 matches at 7 bases. The germline gives CDR1 MNHNS, CDR2 SASEGT. The ends lost 2 bases at V and 2 bases at J; junction bases unmatched: 7. The CDR3 extends over 16 amino acids. CDR3 coding DNA: TGTGCCAGCAGTGAAACTCCGGGACAGCCCACAGATACGCAGTATTTT. This codes for CASSETPGQPTDTQYF.

In this sample, this clone turned up once. The V call is TRBV4-2, the J call TRBJ1-4; 9 bases fit TRBD1. Germline loops: CDR1 LGHNA, CDR2 YNFKEQ. The CDR3 totals 16 residues. The junction had 4 bases not matched to a gene; V was cut back by 0 bases and J by 5 bases. CDR3 residues: CASSQDRGQGNEKLFF. CDR3 DNA: TGTGCCAGCAGCCAAGATCGAGGACAGGGGAATGAAAAACTGTTTTTT.

The chain is built from TRBV4-1 and TRBJ1-1; tentatively, D is TRBD1 (6 bases). This CDR3 comprises 13 residues. Germline CDR1 is MGHRA and CDR2 is YSYEKL. V lost 4 bases, J lost 6 bases, and 12 bases lay in between. The CDR3 region is CASSPGVGAEAFF. CDR3 coding DNA: TGCGCCAGCAGCCCAGGGGTAGGCGCTGAAGCTTTCTTT.

This clone was seen a few times. The chain combines TRBV5-6 with TRBJ1-2; perhaps TRBD1 as D (5 bases). Germline V gene data show CDR1 as SGHDT and CDR2 as YYEEEE. The V and J ends lost 4 bases and 5 bases respectively, with 15 bases between them. The CDR3 spans 14 residues. The CDR3: CASSGSGTEYGYTF. DNA for the CDR3: TGTGCCAGCAGCGGGAGCGGGACGGAGTATGGCTACACCTTC.

The chain carries TRBV28 and TRBJ1-4; 10 bases align to TRBD1. Germline V gene data show CDR1 as MDHEN and CDR2 as SYDVKM. The CDR3 totals 16 residues. Losses at the gene ends were 5 bases for V and 7 bases for J; bases not matched to a gene: 10. The CDR3 protein is CASSPRTGGSGEKLFF. The CDR3 nucleotides are TGTGCCAGCAGTCCCCGGACAGGGGGGAGTGGTGAAAAACTGTTTTTT.

The chain couples TRBV4-1 to TRBJ2-7, with TRBD2 matching 7 bases. V was pared by 5 bases and J by 3 bases, with 7 bases of the junction left unmatched. The CDR3 length is 14 residues. Germline V gives CDR1 MGHRA, CDR2 YSYEKL. CDR3 bases: TGCGCCAGCAGCTTACGAGCGGGGAACTACGAGCAGTACGTC. Amino acids: CASSLRAGNYEQYV.

As concerns this clone: Other DNA sequences in the same sample also yield this CDR3. The gene calls are TRBV7-9 and TRBJ1-2; TRBD1 might be the D (6 bases). The CDR3 runs to 13 residues. The V gene lost 1 base and the J gene lost 4 bases, with 7 bases spanning the gap. Per the germline V gene, CDR1 is SEHNR and CDR2 is FQNEAQ (reference sequence). CDR3 amino acids: CASSLDRVYGYTF. CDR3 bases: TGTGCCAGCAGCTTAGACAGGGTCTATGGCTACACCTTC.

The chain joins TRBV28 to TRBJ1-2; tentatively, D is TRBD1 (6 bases). CDR3 length: 12 residues. From germline, CDR1 is MDHEN and CDR2 SYDVKM. The germline V and J ends were trimmed by 8 bases and 8 bases, with 15 bases remaining between them. DNA for the CDR3: TGTGCCAGCGAAGACAGGTATAGGGGCTACACCTTC. Amino acids: CASEDRYRGYTF.

This clone was seen more than once but under ten times. The chain joins TRBV5-1 to TRBJ2-5; no clear D. Germline assignment: CDR1 SGHRS and CDR2 YFSETQ. V was cut by 0 bases and J by 1 base, with 10 bases left in between. CDR3 size: 15 residues. CDR3: CASSLAPGTQETQYF. CDR3 nucleotide sequence: TGCGCCAGCAGCTTGGCCCCAGGCACCCAAGAGACCCAGTACTTC.

This clone showed up just a few times. The chain uses TRBV6-1 and TRBJ1-1; tentative D call: TRBD1 (6 bases). Germline CDR1 is MNHNS and CDR2 is SASEGT. Trimming shortened V by 2 bases and J by 3 bases, and 10 bases separated the two germline ends. The CDR3 sequence is 14 residues long. CDR3 coding DNA: TGTGCCAGCAGTGAATATGGGGGCGACACTGAAGCTTTCTTT. Translation: CASSEYGGDTEAFF.

There are a few counts of this clone. The chain is built from TRBV7-3 and TRBJ2-5, with 10 bases matching TRBD2. Trimming removed 3 bases from V and 4 bases from J; junction bases left unmatched: 5. CDR1 and CDR2 from the germline V gene are SGHTA and FQGTGA. The CDR3 runs 15 residues. The CDR3 reads CASSFKRGGVETQYF. CDR3 sequence (DNA): TGTGCCAGCAGCTTTAAGCGGGGGGGCGTAGAGACCCAGTACTTC. Together with reference TRBV7-3 and TRBJ2-5, the CDR3 gives the full variable domain: GAGVSQTPSNKVTEKGKYVELRCDPISGHTALYWYRQSLGQGPEFLIYFQGTGAADDSGLPNDRFFAVRPEGSVSTLKIQRTERGDSAVYLCASSFKRGGVETQYFGPGTRLLVL.

The chain carries TRBV6-6 and TRBJ1-5; 7 nucleotides match TRBD1. V lost 5 bases to trimming and J lost 5 bases; unmatched junction nucleotides: 9. CDR3 length: 15 residues. Per the germline V gene, CDR1 is MNHNY and CDR2 is SVGAGI (reference sequence). Written as DNA, the CDR3 is TGTGCCAGCAGTCCACAGGGGATTGGTGATCAGCCCCAGCATTTT. It codes for CASSPQGIGDQPQHF.

The chain links TRBV9 to TRBJ1-4; possibly TRBD1 for D (6 bases). Germline assignment: CDR1 SGDLS and CDR2 YYNGEE. CDR3 length: 15 residues. Between the trimmed V and J ends, which lost 0 bases and 5 bases, there was a span of 11 bases. The CDR3 DNA is TGTGCCAGCAGCGTAGCTCCAGGGGTCAATGAAAAACTGTTTTTT. Its translation is CASSVAPGVNEKLFF.